The source of this T cell receptor (beta chain) is a study of siplizumab effects on memory and regulatory T cells. The study, taken as a whole, reports: There were only a minor fraction of alloreactive clones that mapped to unstimulated subsets.

The CDR3 contains 13 residues. Germline-derived CDR1 and CDR2 are SGHRS and YFSETQ. The germline V and J ends were trimmed by 5 bases and 5 bases, with 13 bases remaining between them. Notes on this clone: What it binds is unknown.

Produced via immunoSEQ multiplex PCR; TCRdb's table is partial and in-frame only. The table includes about 40,000 clones, 89% detected once. J is TRBJ2-5 and V is TRBV5-1; D is ambiguous. The receptor was isolated from a human donor in good health. The sample was naive CD4+ T cells sorted from blood. CDR3 DNA sequence: TGCGCCAGCAGTACCGGGTCTTCGGAGACCCAGTACTTC. This gives the protein CASSTGSSETQYF.